This T cell receptor beta chain derives from a study of T cell changes during pregnancy in multiple sclerosis. The CDR3 consists of 15 residues. The germline V gene has CDR1 SEHNR and CDR2 FQNEAQ (reference sequence). V shed 1 base and J shed 4 bases, with 14 bases lying between them. Method: immunoSEQ multiplex PCR; TCRdb's copy keeps in-frame clones and lacks some. This sample yields tens of thousands of clones, of which 93% are seen a single time; 2.5% belongs to the top ten. Sequencing was performed on peripheral blood, taken in the second trimester of pregnancy. The gene calls are TRBV7-9 and TRBJ2-7, with D possibly TRBD1 on 7 matching bases. This sequence originates from a female donor with multiple sclerosis, enrolled in a pregnancy study. CDR3 sequence reads: CASSLEAGGFYEQYF. CDR3 DNA sequence: TGTGCCAGCAGCTTAGAGGCAGGGGGGTTTTACGAGCAGTACTTC.